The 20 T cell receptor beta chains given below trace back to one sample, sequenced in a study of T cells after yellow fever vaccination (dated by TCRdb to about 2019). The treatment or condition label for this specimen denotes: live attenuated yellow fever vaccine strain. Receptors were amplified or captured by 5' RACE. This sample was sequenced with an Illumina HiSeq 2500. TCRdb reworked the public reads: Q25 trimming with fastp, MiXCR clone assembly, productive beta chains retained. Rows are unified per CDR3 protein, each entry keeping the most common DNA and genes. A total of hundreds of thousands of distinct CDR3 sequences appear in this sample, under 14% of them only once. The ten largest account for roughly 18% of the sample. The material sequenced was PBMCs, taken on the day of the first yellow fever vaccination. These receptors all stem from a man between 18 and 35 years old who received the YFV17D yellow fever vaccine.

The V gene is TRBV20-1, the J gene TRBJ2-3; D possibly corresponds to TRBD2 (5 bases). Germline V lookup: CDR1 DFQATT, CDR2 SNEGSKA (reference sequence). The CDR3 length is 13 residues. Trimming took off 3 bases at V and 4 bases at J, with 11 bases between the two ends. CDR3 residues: CSARAVEADTQYF. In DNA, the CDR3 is TGCAGTGCTAGGGCTGTGGAGGCAGATACGCAGTATTTT.

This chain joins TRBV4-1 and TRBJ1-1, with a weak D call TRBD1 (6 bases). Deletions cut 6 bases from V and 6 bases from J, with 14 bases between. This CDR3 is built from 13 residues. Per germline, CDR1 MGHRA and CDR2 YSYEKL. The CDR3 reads CASRGPGGPEAFF. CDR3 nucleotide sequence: TGCGCCAGCAGAGGACCGGGGGGCCCTGAAGCTTTCTTT.

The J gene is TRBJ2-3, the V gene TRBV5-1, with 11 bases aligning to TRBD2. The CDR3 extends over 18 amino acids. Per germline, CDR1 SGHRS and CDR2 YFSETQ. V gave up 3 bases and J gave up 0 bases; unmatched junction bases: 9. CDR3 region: CASSSRLAGMVSTDTQYF. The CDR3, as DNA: TGCGCCAGCAGCTCCAGACTAGCGGGGATGGTTAGCACAGATACGCAGTATTTT.

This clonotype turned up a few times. CDR3 protein: CAISDRGPEQYF. The CDR3 DNA is TGTGCCATCAGTGACCGGGGTCCCGAGCAGTACTTC. V and J are TRBV10-3 and TRBJ2-7, with a tentative D call TRBD2 (5 bases). CDR1 is ENHRY, CDR2 SYGVKD, per germline. The length of the CDR3 is 12 residues. Trimming took off 3 bases at V and 6 bases at J, with 9 bases between the two ends.

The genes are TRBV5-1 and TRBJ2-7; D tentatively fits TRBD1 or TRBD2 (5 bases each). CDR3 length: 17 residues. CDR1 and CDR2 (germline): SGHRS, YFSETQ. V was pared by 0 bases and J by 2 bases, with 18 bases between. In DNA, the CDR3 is TGCGCCAGCAGCTTGGATGGTGGGACGATCCCCCCCTACGAGCAGTACGTC. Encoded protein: CASSLDGGTIPPYEQYV.

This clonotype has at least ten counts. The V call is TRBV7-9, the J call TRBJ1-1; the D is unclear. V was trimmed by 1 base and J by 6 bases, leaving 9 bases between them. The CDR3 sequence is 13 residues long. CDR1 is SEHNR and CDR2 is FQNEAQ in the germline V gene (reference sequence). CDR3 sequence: CASSLDGGSEAFF. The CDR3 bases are TGTGCCAGCAGCTTAGACGGCGGGTCTGAAGCTTTCTTT.

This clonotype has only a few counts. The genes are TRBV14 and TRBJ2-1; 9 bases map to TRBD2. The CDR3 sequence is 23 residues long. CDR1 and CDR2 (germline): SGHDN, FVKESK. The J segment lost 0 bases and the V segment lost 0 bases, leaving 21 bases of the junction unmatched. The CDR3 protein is CASSQDVRRVAGALTSSYNEQFF. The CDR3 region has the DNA TGTGCCAGCAGCCAAGACGTTCGGCGTGTAGCGGGGGCCCTTACCAGCTCCTACAATGAGCAGTTCTTC.

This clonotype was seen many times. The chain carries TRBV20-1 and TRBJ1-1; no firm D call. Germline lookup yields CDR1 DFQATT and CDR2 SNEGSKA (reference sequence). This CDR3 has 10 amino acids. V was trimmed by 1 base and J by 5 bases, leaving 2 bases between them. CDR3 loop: CSARGTEAFF. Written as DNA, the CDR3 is TGCAGTGCTAGAGGTACTGAAGCTTTCTTT.

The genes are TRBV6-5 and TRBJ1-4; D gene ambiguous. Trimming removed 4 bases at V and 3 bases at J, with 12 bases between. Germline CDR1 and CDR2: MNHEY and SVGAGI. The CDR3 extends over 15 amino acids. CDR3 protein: CASSSPGWANEKLFF. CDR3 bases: TGTGCCAGCAGTTCCCCGGGGTGGGCTAATGAAAAACTGTTTTTT.

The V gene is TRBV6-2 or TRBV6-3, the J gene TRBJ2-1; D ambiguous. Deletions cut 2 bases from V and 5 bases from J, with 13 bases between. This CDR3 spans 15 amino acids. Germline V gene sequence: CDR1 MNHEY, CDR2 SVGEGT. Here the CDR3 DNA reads TGTGCCAGCAGTTACGAAGAGCAGGTTAACAATGAGCAGTTCTTC. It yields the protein CASSYEEQVNNEQFF.

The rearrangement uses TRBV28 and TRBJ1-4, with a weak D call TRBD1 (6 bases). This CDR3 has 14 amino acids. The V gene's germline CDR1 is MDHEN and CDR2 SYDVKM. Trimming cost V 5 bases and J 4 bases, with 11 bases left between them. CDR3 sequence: CASSAGTSNEKLFF. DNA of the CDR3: TGTGCCAGCAGTGCCGGGACAAGTAATGAAAAACTGTTTTTT.

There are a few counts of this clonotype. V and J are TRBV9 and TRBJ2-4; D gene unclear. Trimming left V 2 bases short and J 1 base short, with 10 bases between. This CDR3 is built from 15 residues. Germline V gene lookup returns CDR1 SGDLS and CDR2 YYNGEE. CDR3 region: CASSVGSPAKNIQYF. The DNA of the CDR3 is TGTGCCAGCAGCGTGGGCAGCCCCGCCAAAAACATTCAGTACTTC.

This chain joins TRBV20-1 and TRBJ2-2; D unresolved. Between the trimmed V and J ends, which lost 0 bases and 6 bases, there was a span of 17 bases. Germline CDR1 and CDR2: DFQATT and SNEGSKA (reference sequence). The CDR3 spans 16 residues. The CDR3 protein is CSARDVGGTRSGELFF. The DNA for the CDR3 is TGCAGTGCTAGAGATGTGGGCGGAACAAGGTCCGGGGAGCTGTTTTTT.

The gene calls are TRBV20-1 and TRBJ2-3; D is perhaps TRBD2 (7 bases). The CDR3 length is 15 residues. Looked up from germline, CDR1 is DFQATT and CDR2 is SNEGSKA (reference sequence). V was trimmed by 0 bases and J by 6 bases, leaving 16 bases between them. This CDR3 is CSARDSGGPGDTQYF. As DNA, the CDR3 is TGCAGTGCTAGAGATTCCGGGGGGCCGGGGGATACGCAGTATTTT.

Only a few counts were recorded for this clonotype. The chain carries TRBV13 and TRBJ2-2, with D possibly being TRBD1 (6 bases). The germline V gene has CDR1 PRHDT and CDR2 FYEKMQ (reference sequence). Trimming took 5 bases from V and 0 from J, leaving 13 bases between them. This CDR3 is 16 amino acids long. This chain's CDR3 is CASSPDGGANTGELFF. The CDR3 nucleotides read TGTGCCAGCAGCCCAGATGGGGGCGCGAACACCGGGGAGCTGTTTTTT.

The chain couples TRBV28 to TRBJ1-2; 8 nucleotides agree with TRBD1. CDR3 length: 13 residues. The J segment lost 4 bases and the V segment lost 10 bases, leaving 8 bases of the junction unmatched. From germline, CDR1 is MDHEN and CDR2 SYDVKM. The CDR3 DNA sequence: TGTGCCACTAACGACAGGGGCTCCTATGGCTACACCTTC. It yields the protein CATNDRGSYGYTF.

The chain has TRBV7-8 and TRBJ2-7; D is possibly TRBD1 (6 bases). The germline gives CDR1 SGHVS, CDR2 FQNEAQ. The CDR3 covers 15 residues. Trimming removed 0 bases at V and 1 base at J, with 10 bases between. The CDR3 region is CASSLAEDRSYEQYV. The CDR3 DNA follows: TGTGCCAGCAGCTTAGCAGAGGACAGATCCTACGAGCAGTACGTC.

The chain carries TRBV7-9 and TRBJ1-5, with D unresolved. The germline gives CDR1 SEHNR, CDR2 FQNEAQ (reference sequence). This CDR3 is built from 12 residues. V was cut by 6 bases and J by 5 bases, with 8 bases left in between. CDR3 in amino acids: CASSRPDQPQHF. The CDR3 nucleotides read TGTGCCAGCAGTCGACCGGATCAGCCCCAGCATTTT.

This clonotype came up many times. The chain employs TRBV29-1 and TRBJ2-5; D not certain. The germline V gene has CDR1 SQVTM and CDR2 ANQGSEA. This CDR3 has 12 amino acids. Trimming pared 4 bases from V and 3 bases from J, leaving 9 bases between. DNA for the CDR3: TGCAGCGTTGTATCCAGCAAAGAGACCCAGTACTTC. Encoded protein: CSVVSSKETQYF.

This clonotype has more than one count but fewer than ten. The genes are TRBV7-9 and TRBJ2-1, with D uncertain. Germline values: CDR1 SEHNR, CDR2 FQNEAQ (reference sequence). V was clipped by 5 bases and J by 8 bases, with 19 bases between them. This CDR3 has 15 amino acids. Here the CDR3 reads CASSPRTSIRDEQFF. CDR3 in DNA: TGTGCCAGCAGCCCTCGAACGTCCATACGGGATGAGCAGTTCTTC.